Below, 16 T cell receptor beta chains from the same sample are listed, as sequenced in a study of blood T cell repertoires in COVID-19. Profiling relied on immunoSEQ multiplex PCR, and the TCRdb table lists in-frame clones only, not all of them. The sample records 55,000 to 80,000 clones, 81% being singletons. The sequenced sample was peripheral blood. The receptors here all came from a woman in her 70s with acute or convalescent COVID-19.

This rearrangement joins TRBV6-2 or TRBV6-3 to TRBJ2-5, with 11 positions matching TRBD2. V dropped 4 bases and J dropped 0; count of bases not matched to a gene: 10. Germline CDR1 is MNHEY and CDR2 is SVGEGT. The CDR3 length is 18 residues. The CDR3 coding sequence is TGTGCCAGCAGTTTTAGCGGGGGGGCTCTGGAGGACCAAGAGACCCAGTACTTC. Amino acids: CASSFSGGALEDQETQYF.

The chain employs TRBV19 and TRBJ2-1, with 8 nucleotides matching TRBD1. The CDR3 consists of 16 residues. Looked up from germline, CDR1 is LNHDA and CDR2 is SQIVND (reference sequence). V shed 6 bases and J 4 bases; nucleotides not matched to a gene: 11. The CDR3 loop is CASSRGQGSIYNEQFF. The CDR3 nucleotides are TGTGCCAGTAGCCGCGGACAGGGTTCGATATACAATGAGCAGTTCTTC.

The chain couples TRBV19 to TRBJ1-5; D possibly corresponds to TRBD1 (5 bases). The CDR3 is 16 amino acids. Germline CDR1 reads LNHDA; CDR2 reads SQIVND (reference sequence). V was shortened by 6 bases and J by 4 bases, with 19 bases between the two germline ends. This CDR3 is CASRTSGTAGNQPQHF. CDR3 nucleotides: TGTGCCAGTAGAACATCCGGGACGGCGGGGAATCAGCCCCAGCATTTT. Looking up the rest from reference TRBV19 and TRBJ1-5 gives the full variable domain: DGGITQSPKYLFRKEGQNVTLSCEQNLNHDAMYWYRQDPGQGLRLIYYSQIVNDFQKGDIAEGYSVSREKKESFPLTVTSAQKNPTAFYLCASRTSGTAGNQPQHFGDGTRLSIL.

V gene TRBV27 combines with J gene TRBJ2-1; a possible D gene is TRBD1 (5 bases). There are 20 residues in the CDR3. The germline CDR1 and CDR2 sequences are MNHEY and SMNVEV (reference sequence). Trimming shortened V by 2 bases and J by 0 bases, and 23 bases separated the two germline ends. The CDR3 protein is CASSLRGTQPGGISYNEQFF. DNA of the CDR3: TGTGCCAGCAGTTTAAGGGGCACGCAACCGGGTGGGATCTCCTACAATGAGCAGTTCTTC.

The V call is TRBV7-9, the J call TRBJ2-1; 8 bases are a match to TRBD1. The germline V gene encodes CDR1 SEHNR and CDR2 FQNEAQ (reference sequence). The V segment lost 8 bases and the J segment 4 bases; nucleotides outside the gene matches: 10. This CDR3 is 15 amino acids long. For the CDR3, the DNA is TGTGCCAGCCGAACTCCAGGGGGCACGTACAATGAGCAGTTCTTC. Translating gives CASRTPGGTYNEQFF.

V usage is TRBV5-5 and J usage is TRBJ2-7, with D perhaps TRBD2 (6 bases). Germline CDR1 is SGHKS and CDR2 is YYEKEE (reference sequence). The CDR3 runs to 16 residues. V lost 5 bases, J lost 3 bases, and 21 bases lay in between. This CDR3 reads CASRPTGTPTLYEQYF. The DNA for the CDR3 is TGTGCCAGCAGGCCAACCGGGACTCCTACCCTCTACGAGCAGTACTTC.

The CDR3 DNA sequence: TGTGCCAGCAGCCAAGAAGGTCCCGGGACTAGCGGGGGGCGTAGCACAGATACGCAGTATTTT. It codes for CASSQEGPGTSGGRSTDTQYF. J is TRBJ2-3 and V is TRBV4-2; 15 nucleotides align to TRBD2. The CDR3 has 21 amino acids. CDR1 is LGHNA and CDR2 is YNFKEQ in the germline V gene. V shed 0 bases, J shed 0 bases, and the junction held 10 bases outside the gene matches.

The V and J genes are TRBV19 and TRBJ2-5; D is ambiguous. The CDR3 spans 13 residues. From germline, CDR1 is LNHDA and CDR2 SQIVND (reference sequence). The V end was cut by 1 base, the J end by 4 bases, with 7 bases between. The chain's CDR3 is CASSIARLETQYF. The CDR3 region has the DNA TGTGCCAGTAGTATAGCCAGGTTAGAGACCCAGTACTTC. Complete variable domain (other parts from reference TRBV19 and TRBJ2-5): DGGITQSPKYLFRKEGQNVTLSCEQNLNHDAMYWYRQDPGQGLRLIYYSQIVNDFQKGDIAEGYSVSREKKESFPLTVTSAQKNPTAFYLCASSIARLETQYFGPGTRLLVL.

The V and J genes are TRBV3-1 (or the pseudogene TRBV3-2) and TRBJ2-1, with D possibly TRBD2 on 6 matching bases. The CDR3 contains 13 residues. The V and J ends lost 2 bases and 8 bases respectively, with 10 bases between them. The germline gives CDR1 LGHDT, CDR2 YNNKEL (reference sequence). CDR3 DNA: TGTGCCAGCAGCCAATACGGGAGAGATGAGCAGTTCTTC. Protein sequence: CASSQYGRDEQFF.

The chain's CDR3 is CASSFGTSGFGYEQYF. Here the CDR3 DNA reads TGTGCCAGCAGCTTTGGGACTAGCGGGTTTGGTTACGAGCAGTACTTC. J is TRBJ2-7 and V is TRBV9, with 12 nucleotides matching TRBD2. Germline V gene lookup returns CDR1 SGDLS and CDR2 YYNGEE. The trim removed 4 bases at V and 4 bases at J, leaving 9 bases unmatched. This CDR3 spans 16 amino acids. The full variable domain, in which reference TRBV9 and TRBJ2-7 provide the parts outside the CDR3, is DSGVTQTPKHLITATGQRVTLRCSPRSGDLSVYWYQQSLDQGLQFLIQYYNGEERAKGNILERFSAQQFPDLHSELNLSSLELGDSALYFCASSFGTSGFGYEQYFGPGTRLTVT.

This CDR3 reads CASSLQTSVTYEQYF. For the CDR3, the DNA is TGTGCCAGCAGCTTGCAGACTAGCGTTACCTACGAGCAGTACTTC. V usage is TRBV7-2 and J usage is TRBJ2-7, with 8 bases identical to TRBD2. Germline values: CDR1 SGHTA, CDR2 FQGNSA. Unmatched junction bases numbered 6, after V lost 3 bases and J lost 2 bases. This CDR3 is 15 amino acids long. The whole variable domain, filled in from reference TRBV7-2 and TRBJ2-7, reads GAGVSQSPSNKVTEKGKDVELRCDPISGHTALYWYRQSLGQGLEFLIYFQGNSAPDKSGLPSDRFSAERTGGSVSTLTIQRTQQEDSAVYLCASSLQTSVTYEQYFGPGTRLTVT.

The CDR3 DNA is TGTGCCACCAGTGATTTAGTAGGGGCCGGCTACACCTTC. This codes for CATSDLVGAGYTF. This chain connects TRBV24-1 to TRBJ1-2, with D perhaps matching TRBD1 (5 bases). This CDR3 contains 13 residues. Trimming left V 1 base short and J 8 bases short, with 10 bases between. CDR1 and CDR2 (germline): KGHDR, SFDVKD.

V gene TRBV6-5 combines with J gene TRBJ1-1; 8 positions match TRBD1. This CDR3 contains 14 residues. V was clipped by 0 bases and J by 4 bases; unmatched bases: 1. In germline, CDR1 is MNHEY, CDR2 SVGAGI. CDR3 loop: CASSYSGQGTEAFF. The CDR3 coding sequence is TGTGCCAGCAGTTACTCCGGACAGGGCACTGAAGCTTTCTTT.

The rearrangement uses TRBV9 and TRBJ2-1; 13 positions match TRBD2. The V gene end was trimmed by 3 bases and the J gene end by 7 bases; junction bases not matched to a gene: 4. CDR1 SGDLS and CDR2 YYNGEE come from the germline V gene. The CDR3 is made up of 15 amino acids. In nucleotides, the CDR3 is TGTGCCAGCAGCGCTCTACTAGCGGGGGGGAATGAGCAGTTCTTC. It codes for CASSALLAGGNEQFF.

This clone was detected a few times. The CDR3 sequence is CASIRLQGSETQYF. The CDR3 coding sequence is TGTGCCAGCATTCGGCTTCAGGGGTCGGAGACCCAGTACTTC. The chain combines TRBV6-1 with TRBJ2-5, with D maybe TRBD1 (6 bases). V was trimmed by 7 bases and J by 5 bases, leaving 17 bases between them. The CDR3 is made up of 14 amino acids. The germline V gene has CDR1 MNHNS and CDR2 SASEGT.

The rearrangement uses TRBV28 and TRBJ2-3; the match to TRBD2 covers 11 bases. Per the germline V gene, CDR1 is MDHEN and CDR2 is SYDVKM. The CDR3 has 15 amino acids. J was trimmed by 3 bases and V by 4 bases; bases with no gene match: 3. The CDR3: CASSSLAGGTDTQYF. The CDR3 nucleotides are TGTGCCAGCAGTTCCCTAGCGGGAGGAACAGATACGCAGTATTTT.